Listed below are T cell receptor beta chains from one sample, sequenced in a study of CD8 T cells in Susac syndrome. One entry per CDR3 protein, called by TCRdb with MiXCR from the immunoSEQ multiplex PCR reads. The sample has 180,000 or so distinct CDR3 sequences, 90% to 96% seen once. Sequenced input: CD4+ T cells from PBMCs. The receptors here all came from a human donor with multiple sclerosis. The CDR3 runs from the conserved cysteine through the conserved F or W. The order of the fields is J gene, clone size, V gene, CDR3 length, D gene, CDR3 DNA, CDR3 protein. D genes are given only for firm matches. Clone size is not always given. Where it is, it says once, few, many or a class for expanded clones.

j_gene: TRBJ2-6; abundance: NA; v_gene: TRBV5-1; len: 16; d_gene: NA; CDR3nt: TGCGCCAGCAGCTTGGGTCTTGGCTCTGGGGCCAACGTCCTGACTTTC; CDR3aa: CASSLGLGSGANVLTF
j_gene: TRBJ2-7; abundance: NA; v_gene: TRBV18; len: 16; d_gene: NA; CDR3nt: TGTGCCAGCTCATCACGACCCAACCCGGGCTCCTACGAGCAGTACTTC; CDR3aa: CASSSRPNPGSYEQYF
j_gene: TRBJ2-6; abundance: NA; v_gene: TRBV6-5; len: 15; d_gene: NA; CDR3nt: TGTGCCAGCAGAACCCACCTTGCTGGGGCCAACGTCCTGACTTTC; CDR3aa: CASRTHLAGANVLTF
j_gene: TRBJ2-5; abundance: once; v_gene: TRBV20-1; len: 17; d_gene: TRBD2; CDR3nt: TGCAGTGCTAGAGATCAAGGGGCGGGGGGGCTCGTAGAGACCCAGTACTTC; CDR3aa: CSARDQGAGGLVETQYF
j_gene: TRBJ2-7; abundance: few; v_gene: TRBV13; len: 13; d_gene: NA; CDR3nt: TGTGCCAGCAGCTTAAACAGGAATTACGAGCAGTACTTC; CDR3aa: CASSLNRNYEQYF
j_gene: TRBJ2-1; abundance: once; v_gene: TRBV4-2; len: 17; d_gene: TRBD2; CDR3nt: TGTGCCAGCAGCCAAGAGCCTAGCGGGAGTAACTACAATGAGCAGTTCTTC; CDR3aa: CASSQEPSGSNYNEQFF
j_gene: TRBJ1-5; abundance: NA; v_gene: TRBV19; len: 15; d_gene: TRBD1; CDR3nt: TGTGCCAGTAGTACACCAGGGGCAGGGGGCCAGCCCCAGCATTTT; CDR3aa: CASSTPGAGGQPQHF
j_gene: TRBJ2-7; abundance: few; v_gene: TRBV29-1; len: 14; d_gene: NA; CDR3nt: TGCAGCGCTAGGCCAAGGGGGGCCTCCTACGAGCAGTACTTC; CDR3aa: CSARPRGASYEQYF
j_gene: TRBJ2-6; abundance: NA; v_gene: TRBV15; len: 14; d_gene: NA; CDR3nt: TGTGCCACCAGCAGAGTGGGGGGGGCCAACGTCCTGACTTTC; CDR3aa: CATSRVGGANVLTF
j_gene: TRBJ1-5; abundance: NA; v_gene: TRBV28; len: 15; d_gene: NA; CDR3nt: TGTGCCAGCAGTCCCCCGGGGGCCCAACATCAGCCCCAGCATTTT; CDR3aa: CASSPPGAQHQPQHF
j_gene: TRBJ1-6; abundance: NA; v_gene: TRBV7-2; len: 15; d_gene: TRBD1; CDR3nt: TGTGCCAGCAGCTTAGATGCGACAGGGATTGCACCCCTCCACTTT; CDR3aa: CASSLDATGIAPLHF
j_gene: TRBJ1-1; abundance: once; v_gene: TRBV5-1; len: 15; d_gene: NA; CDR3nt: TGCGCCAGCAGCTTGGCTGGGGGGATCAGCACTGAAGCTTTCTTT; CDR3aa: CASSLAGGISTEAFF
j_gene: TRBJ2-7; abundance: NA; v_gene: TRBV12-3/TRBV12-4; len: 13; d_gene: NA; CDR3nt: TGTGCCAGCAGTTTAGGAGAGATCTACGAGCAGTACTTC; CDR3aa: CASSLGEIYEQYF
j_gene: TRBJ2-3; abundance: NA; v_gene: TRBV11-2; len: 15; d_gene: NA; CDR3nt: TGTGCCAGCAGCCAGGGAGGCTTTAGCACAGATACGCAGTATTTT; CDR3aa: CASSQGGFSTDTQYF
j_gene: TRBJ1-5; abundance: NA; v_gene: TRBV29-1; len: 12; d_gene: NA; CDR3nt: TGCAGCGTGCGGGGGAGCAATCAGCCCCAGCATTTT; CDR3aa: CSVRGSNQPQHF
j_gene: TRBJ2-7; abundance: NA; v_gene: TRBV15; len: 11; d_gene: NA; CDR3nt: TGTGCCACCAGCGGAACGTACGAGCAGTACTTC; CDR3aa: CATSGTYEQYF
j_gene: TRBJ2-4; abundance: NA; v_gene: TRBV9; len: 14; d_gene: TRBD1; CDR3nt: TGTGCCAGCAGCGTAGGGGACAGCTTAAACATTCAGTACTTC; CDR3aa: CASSVGDSLNIQYF
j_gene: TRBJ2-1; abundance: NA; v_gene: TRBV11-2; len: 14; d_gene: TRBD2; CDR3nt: TGTGCCAGCACCTTAGCGGGGGGCATAAATGAGCAGTTCTTC; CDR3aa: CASTLAGGINEQFF
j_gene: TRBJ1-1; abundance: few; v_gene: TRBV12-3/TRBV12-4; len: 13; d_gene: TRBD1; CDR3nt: TGTGCCAGCAGTCGCGACAGGGGCACTGAAGCTTTCTTT; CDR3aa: CASSRDRGTEAFF
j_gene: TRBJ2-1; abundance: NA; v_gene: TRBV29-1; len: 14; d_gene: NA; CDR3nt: TGCAGCGTCGACGGCATTAGCTCCTACAATGAGCAGTTCTTC; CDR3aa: CSVDGISSYNEQFF
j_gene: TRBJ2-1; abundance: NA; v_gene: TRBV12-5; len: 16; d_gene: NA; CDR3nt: TGTGCTAGTGGTTTGCCCCTTAGCCCGAGGGAGAATGAGCAGTTCTTC; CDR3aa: CASGLPLSPRENEQFF
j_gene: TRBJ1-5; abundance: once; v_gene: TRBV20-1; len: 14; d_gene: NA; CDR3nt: TGCAGTGCTGCCCCACCAGTCGGCATGCAGCCCCAGCATTTT; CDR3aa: CSAAPPVGMQPQHF
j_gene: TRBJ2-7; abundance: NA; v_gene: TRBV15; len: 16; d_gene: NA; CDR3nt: TGTGCCACCAGCAGAGATCAGATGGGAGTCGACTACGAGCAGTACTTC; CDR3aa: CATSRDQMGVDYEQYF
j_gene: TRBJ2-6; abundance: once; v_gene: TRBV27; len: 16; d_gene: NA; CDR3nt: TGTGCCAGCAGTGTACGGGGAGGCTCTGGGGCCAACGTCCTGACTTTC; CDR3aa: CASSVRGGSGANVLTF
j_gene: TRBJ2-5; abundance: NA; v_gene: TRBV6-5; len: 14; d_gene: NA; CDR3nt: TGTGCCAGCAGTTACTCCGCAGGGCAAGAGACCCAGTACTTC; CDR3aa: CASSYSAGQETQYF
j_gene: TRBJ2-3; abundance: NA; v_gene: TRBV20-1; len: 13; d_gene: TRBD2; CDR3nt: TGCAGTGCTAGGTTACTAGCGACAGATACGCAGTATTTT; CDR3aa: CSARLLATDTQYF
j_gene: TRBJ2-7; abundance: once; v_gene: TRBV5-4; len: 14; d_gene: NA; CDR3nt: TGTGCCAGCAGCTTGGCCGGCACTCCCTACGAGCAGTACTTC; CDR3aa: CASSLAGTPYEQYF
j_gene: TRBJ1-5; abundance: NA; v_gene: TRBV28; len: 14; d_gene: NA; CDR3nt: TGTGCCAGCAGCTCAATGGGGGGCAATCAGCCCCAGCATTTT; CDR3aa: CASSSMGGNQPQHF
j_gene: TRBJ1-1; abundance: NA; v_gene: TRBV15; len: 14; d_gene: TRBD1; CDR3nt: TGTGCCACCAGCAGAGAGGACAGGGGGACTGAAGCTTTCTTT; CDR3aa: CATSREDRGTEAFF
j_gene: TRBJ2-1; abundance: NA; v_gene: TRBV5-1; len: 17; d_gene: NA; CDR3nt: TGCGCCAGCAGCTTGGCGGGGGGCCGGAGCTCCTACAATGAGCAGTTCTTC; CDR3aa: CASSLAGGRSSYNEQFF
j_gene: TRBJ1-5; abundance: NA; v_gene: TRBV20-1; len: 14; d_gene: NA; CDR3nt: TGCAGTGCGAGGGTGGACCAAAGCAATCAGCCCCAGCATTTT; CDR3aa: CSARVDQSNQPQHF
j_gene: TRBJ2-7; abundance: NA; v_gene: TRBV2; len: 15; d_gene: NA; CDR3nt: TGTGCCAGCAGTGAACGGGGGATTATCTCCTACGAGCAGTACTTC; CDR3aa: CASSERGIISYEQYF
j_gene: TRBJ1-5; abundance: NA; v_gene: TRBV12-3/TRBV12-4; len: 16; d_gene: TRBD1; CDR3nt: TGTGCCAGCAGTTCACGGACAGGGGGAAGCAATCAGCCCCAGCATTTT; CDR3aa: CASSSRTGGSNQPQHF
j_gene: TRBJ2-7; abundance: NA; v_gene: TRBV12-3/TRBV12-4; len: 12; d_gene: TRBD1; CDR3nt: TGTGCCAGCAGCCCGAGGACAGGGCCCTTCCACTTC; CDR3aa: CASSPRTGPFHF
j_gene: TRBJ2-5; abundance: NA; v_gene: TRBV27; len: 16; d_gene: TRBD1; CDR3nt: TGTGCCAGCAGCCCCGCTCAGGGGGCGCGTATGGAGACCCAGTACTTC; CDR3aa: CASSPAQGARMETQYF
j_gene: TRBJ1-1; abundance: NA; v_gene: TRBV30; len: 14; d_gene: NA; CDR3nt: TGTGCCTGGAGTGTTCGAACCTTGAACACTGAAGCTTTCTTT; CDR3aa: CAWSVRTLNTEAFF
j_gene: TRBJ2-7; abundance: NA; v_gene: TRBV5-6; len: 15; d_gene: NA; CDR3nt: TGTGCCAGCAGCCTGAGACCGACAGCGAGCTACGAGCAGTACTTC; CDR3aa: CASSLRPTASYEQYF
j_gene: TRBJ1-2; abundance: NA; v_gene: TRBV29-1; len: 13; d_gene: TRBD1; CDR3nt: TGCAGCGTTGAAGGACAGGGAAACTCCGGCTACACCTTC; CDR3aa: CSVEGQGNSGYTF
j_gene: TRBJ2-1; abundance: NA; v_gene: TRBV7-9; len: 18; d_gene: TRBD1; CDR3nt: TGTGCCAGCAGCTTAGATCTGCCGGGACAGGGTAGTTATAATGAGCAGTTCTTC; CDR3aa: CASSLDLPGQGSYNEQFF
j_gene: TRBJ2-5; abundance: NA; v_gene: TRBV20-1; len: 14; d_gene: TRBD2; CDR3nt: TGCAGTGCCATAGCGGGGGGGCTTCCCGAGACCCAGTACTTC; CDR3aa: CSAIAGGLPETQYF
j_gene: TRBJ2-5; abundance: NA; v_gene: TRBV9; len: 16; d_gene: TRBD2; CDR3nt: TGTGCCAGCAGCGTGACTAGCGGGGGGCTCGGGGAGACCCAGTACTTC; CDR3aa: CASSVTSGGLGETQYF
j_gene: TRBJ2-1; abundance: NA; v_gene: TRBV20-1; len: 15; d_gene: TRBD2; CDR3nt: TGCAGTGCTAGAGCCCTTAGCGGGACCTACAATGAGCAGTTCTTC; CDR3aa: CSARALSGTYNEQFF
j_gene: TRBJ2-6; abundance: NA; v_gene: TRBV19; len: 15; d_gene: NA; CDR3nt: TGTGCCAGTATGCCCGATCCCTCTGGGGCCAACGTCCTGACTTTC; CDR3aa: CASMPDPSGANVLTF
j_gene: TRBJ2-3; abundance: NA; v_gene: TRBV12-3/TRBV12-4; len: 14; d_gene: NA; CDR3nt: TGTGCCAGCAGTTTATCGGGGGCGGGAGATACGCAGTATTTT; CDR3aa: CASSLSGAGDTQYF
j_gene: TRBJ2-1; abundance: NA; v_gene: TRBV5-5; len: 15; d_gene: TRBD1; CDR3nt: TGTGCCAGCAGCTTGTCGACAGGGGGCTACAATGAGCAGTTCTTC; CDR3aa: CASSLSTGGYNEQFF
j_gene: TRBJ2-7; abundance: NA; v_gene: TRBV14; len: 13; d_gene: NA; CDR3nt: TGTGCCAGCAGCCAAGAGTTCCGGCGGGAGCAGTACTTC; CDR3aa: CASSQEFRREQYF
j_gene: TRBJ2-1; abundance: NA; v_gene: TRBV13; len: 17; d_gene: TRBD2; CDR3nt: TGTGCCAGCAGCTTAGGGAGACTAGCGGGGGGTCGCAATGAGCAGTTCTTC; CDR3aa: CASSLGRLAGGRNEQFF
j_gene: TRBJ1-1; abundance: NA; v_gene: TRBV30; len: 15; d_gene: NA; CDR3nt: TGTGCCTGGAGTCCCGGGTCGACCGTTGGGACTGAAGCTTTCTTT; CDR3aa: CAWSPGSTVGTEAFF
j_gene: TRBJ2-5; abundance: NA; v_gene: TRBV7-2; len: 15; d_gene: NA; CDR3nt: TGTGCCAGCAGCTTCGGTCCGCTTATCCAAGAGACCCAGTACTTC; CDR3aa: CASSFGPLIQETQYF
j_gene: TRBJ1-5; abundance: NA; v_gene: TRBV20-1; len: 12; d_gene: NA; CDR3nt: TGCAGTGCTAGTGATAGCAATCAGCCCCAGCATTTT; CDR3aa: CSASDSNQPQHF
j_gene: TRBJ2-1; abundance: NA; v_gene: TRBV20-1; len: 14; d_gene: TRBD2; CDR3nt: TGCAGTAAAGCGGGGGGGCTACCGTACAATGAGCAGTTCTTC; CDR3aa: CSKAGGLPYNEQFF
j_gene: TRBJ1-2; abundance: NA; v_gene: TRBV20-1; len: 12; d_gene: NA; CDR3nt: TGCAGTGCTAGTCCCCAGGGACGCGGCTACACCTTC; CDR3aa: CSASPQGRGYTF
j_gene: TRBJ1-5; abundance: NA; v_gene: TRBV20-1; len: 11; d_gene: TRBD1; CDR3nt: TGCAGTGCGGACACCAGGGGGACCCAGCATTTT; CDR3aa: CSADTRGTQHF
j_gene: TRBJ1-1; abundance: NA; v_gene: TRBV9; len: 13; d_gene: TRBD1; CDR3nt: TGTGCCAGCAGCGGGACAGGGACCACTGAAGCTTTCTTT; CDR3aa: CASSGTGTTEAFF
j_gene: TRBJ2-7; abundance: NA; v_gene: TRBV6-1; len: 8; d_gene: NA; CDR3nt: TGTGCTACGAGGGAGCAGTACTTC; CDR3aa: CATREQYF